This T cell receptor beta chain is from a study of PD-1 blockade in classical Hodgkin lymphoma. Study background: Patients were dosed intravenously with nivolumab at 3 mg/kg every 2 weeks.

Relapse after autologous stem cell transplantation occurred in every patient, and brentuximab vedotin exposure varied. Patients' outcomes at their best amounted to complete response, partial response or progressive disease. Germline V lookup: CDR1 MNHEY, CDR2 SVGAGI. This CDR3 has 12 residues. V lost 5 bases to trimming and J lost 4 bases, with 8 bases between them. With respect to this clone: No antigen is known for it.

Overall study results and limits: A reduction in baseline TCR diversity was reportedly seen in newly diagnosed patients relative to healthy donors. While CD8+ TCR diversity did not rise significantly by C4D1, CD4+ TCR diversity did.

Produced via immunoSEQ multiplex PCR; TCRdb's table is partial and in-frame only. The data contain more than 140,000 clones, about 81% of them seen just once; the ten biggest clones take up 7.5% to 9.5%. This chain uses TRBV6-5 with TRBJ1-2; D gene ambiguous. The material sequenced was peripheral blood mononuclear cells (PBMCs), taken before the second cycle of nivolumab. This receptor was obtained from a human donor with classical Hodgkin lymphoma. DNA for the CDR3: TGTGCCAGCAGTATATCCTCCTATGGCTACACCTTC. Residues: CASSISSYGYTF.